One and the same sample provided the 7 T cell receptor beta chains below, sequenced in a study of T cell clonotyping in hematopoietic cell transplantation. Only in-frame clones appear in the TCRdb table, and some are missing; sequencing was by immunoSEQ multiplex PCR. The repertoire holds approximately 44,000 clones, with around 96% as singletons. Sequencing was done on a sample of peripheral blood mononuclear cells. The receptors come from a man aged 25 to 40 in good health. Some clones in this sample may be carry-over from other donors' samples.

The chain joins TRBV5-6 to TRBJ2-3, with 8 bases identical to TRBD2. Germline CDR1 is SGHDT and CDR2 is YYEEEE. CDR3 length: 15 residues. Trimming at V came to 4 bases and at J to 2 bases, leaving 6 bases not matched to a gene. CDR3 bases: TGTGCCAGCAGCCCACTAGCGGAGTCCACAGATACGCAGTATTTT. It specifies CASSPLAESTDTQYF.

Here the CDR3 reads CASGREFTDTQYF. CDR3 nucleotide sequence: TGTGCCAGCGGGCGGGAGTTCACAGATACGCAGTATTTT. The chain uses TRBV6-1 and TRBJ2-3; TRBD2 aligns across 7 bases. Germline CDR1 is MNHNS and CDR2 is SASEGT. The CDR3 has 13 residues. V trimming: 8 bases; J trimming: 2 bases; junction bases outside the gene matches: 4.

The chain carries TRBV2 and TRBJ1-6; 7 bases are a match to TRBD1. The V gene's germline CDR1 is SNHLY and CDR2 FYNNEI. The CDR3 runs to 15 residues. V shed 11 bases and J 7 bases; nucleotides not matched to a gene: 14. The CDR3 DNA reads TGTGCCGGAAGACAGGGTTCTGCAAACAATTCACCCCTCCACTTT. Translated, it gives CAGRQGSANNSPLHF.

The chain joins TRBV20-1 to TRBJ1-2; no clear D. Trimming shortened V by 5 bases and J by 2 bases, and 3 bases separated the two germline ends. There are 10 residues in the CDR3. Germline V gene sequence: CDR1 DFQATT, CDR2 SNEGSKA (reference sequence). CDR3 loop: CSAQNYGYTF. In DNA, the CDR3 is TGCAGTGCTCAAAACTATGGCTACACCTTC.

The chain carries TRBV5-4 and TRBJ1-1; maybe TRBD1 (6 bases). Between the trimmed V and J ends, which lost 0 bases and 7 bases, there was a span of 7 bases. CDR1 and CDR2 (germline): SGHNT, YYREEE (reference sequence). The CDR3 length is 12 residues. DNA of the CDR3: TGTGCCAGCAGCTTGGGGGGACATGAAGCTTTCTTT. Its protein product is CASSLGGHEAFF. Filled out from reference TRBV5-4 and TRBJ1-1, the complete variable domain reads ETGVTQSPTHLIKTRGQQVTLRCSSQSGHNTVSWYQQALGQGPQFIFQYYREEENGRGNFPPRFSGLQFPNYSSELNVNALELDDSALYLCASSLGGHEAFFGQGTRLTVV.

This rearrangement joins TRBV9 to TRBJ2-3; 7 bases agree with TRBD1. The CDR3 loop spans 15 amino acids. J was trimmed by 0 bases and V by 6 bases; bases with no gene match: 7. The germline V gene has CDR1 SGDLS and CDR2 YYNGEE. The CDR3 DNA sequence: TGTGCCAGCAACACAGGGGTTACTAGCACAGATACGCAGTATTTT. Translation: CASNTGVTSTDTQYF.

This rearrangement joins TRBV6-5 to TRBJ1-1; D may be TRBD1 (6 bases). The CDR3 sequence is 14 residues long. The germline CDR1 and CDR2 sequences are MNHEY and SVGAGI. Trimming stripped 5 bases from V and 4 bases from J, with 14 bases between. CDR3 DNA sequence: TGTGCCAGCAGTAATCGACAGGTGGGCACTGAAGCTTTCTTT. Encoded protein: CASSNRQVGTEAFF.